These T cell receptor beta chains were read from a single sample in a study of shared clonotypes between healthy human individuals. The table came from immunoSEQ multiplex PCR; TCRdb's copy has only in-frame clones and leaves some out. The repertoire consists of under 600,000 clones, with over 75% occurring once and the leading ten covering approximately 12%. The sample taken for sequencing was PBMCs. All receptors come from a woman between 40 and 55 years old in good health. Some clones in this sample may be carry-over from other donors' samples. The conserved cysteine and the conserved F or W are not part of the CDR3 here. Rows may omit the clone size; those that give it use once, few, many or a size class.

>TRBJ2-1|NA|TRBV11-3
ASSLYGGSYNEQF
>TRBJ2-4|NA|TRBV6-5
ASSYLSGDIQY
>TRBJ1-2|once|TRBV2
ASSENTWDRETYGYT
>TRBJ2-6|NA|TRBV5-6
ASSPDRGWSGANVLT
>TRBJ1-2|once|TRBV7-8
ASSTRDGANYGYT
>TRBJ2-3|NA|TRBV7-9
ASSFFFGGAFEPDTQY
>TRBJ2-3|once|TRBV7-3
ASSFSGVGTDTQY
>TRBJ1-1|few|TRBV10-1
ASSWKLDTEAF
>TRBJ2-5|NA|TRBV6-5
ASSYPGFGTQY
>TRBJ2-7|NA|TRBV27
ASSSRDSPLGYEQY
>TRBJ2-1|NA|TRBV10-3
AISEPRGTGRNNEQF
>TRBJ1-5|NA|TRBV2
ASTGGYNQPQH
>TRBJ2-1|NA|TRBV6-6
ASSYASTNEQF
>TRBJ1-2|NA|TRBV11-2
ASSPALGNYGYT
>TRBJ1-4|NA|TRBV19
ASSAGLDGDEKLF
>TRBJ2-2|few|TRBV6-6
ASSWPWDSNTGELF
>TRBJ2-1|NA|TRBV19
ASSILTPRRYNEQF
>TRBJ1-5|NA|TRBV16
ASSQETGFNNQPQH
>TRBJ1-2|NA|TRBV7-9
ASSPDSGGYT
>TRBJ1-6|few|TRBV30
AWRDRAPLH
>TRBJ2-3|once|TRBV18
ASSRLAGSDTQY
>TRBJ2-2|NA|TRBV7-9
ASSQGSNTGELF
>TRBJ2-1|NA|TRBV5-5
ASSPYWNNEQF
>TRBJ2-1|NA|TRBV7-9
ASSERRDRLEYNEQF
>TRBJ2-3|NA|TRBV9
ASNEGIVSDTQY
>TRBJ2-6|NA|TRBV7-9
ASTLGTLGSGANVLT
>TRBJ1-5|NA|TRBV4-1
ASSQGSANQPQH
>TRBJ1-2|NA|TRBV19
ASTTRGDYGYT